Listed here are 28 T cell receptor beta chains from one sample, sequenced in a study of HIV-infected children after antiretroviral therapy interruption (dated by TCRdb to about 2019). Per the publication, the treatment or condition label means: PENTA 11 planned treatment interruption arm or continuous ART arm. The protocol used for the library was 3' RACE. The data were produced on an Illumina MiSeq. TCR libraries were generated from RNA by a 3' RACE protocol incorporating unique molecular identifiers so that PCR amplification bias could be corrected. TCRdb reanalyzed the raw reads on its own, using fastp at Q25 for trimming and MiXCR for clone calling, and kept in-frame beta chains. A single entry per CDR3 protein holds the most common genes and DNA from its merged rows. In all, the sample holds about 89,000 distinct CDR3 sequences, and about 6.9% of those were seen once. The ten largest clones represent roughly 1% of the sample.

The sequencing here drew on CD45RA+ CD4+ T cells from PBMCs, pooled from several time points, taken from a donor given antiretroviral therapy, either interrupted or continuous. The meaning of the sample's cell subset or site label: naive CD4+ CD45RA+ CD45RO- T cells. These receptors were obtained from a pool of human donors with HIV.

This clonotype was seen ten or more times. The J gene is TRBJ2-3, the V gene TRBV11-2; D is undetermined. This CDR3 is 13 amino acids long. CDR1 is SGHAT, CDR2 FQNNGV, per germline. V lost 0 bases, J lost 3 bases, and 4 bases lay in between. CDR3 in amino acids: CASSLDITDTQYF. The CDR3 DNA reads as TGTGCCAGCAGCTTAGATATAACAGATACGCAGTATTTT.

This clonotype came up a few times. The V and J genes are TRBV6-5 and TRBJ1-5, with D maybe TRBD1 (5 bases). The germline CDR1 and CDR2 sequences are MNHEY and SVGAGI. The CDR3 is 15 amino acids. CDR3: CVTRRGPTVPQPQHF. The CDR3 DNA reads as TGTGTCACCCGCCGCGGTCCGACAGTACCTCAGCCCCAGCATTTT.

This clonotype has at least ten counts. The chain employs TRBV2 and TRBJ2-4; 7 nucleotides align to TRBD1. This CDR3 region has 14 residues. Unmatched junction bases numbered 3, after V lost 6 bases and J lost 1 base. The germline V gene encodes CDR1 SNHLY and CDR2 FYNNEI. The CDR3, as DNA: TGTGCCAGCAGGGAGACAGGGGCCAAAAACATTCAGTACTTC. Translation gives CASRETGAKNIQYF.

In its sample, this clonotype was seen many times. This chain uses TRBV15 with TRBJ1-1, with D hard to call. This CDR3 spans 13 amino acids. The germline V gene encodes CDR1 LNHNV and CDR2 YYDKDF (reference sequence). The V gene lost 1 base and the J gene lost 4 bases, with 7 bases spanning the gap. CDR3 bases: TGTGCCACCAGCAGAGCTTCGACCACTGAAGCTTTCTTT. Protein product: CATSRASTTEAFF.

This clonotype has ten or more counts. The chain couples TRBV21-1 to TRBJ2-5; the table names TRBD1, a call not compared with the DNA. TRBV21-1 is reported as a pseudogene. The CDR3 has 17 amino acids. The CDR3 here is CASSKARAGGFVETQYF. The CDR3 coding sequence is TGTGCCAGCAGCAAAGCGCGTGCAGGGGGCTTTGTTGAGACCCAGTACTTC.

In this sample, this clonotype turned up many times. This chain connects TRBV4-2 to TRBJ2-5, with 8 bases that match TRBD1. CDR1 and CDR2 from the germline V gene are LGHNA and YNFKEQ. The CDR3 is made up of 15 amino acids. The V gene end was trimmed by 1 base and the J gene end by 2 bases; junction bases not matched to a gene: 3. The CDR3 DNA follows: TGTGCCAGCAGCCAAGGCAGACAGGGGCAAGAGACCCAGTACTTC. Translated, it gives CASSQGRQGQETQYF.

This chain links TRBV25-1 with TRBJ2-7, with 7 bases fitting TRBD1. V was pared by 6 bases and J by 0 bases, with 11 bases of the junction left unmatched. In germline, CDR1 is MGHDK, CDR2 SYGVNS. The CDR3 covers 16 residues. CDR3 DNA: TGTGCCAGCAGGGACGTTACAGGGGATAGCTCCTACGAGCAGTACTTC. Translated, it gives CASRDVTGDSSYEQYF.

There are many counts of this clonotype. This chain connects TRBV5-1 to TRBJ1-3; D not certain. This CDR3 comprises 16 residues. Germline V CDR1 and CDR2: SGHRS, YFSETQ. Trimming took off 4 bases at V and 1 base at J, with 15 bases between the two ends. The CDR3 bases are TGCGCCAGCAGCCTAGGGCCCAACGGGTCTGGAAACACCATATATTTT. Amino acids: CASSLGPNGSGNTIYF. Supplemented by reference TRBV5-1 and TRBJ1-3, the full variable domain reads KAGVTQTPRYLIKTRGQQVTLSCSPISGHRSVSWYQQTPGQGLQFLFEYFSETQRNKGNFPGRFSGRQFSNSRSEMNVSTLELGDSALYLCASSLGPNGSGNTIYFGEGSWLTVV.

This clonotype was recorded many times. V and J are TRBV5-1 and TRBJ2-7, with D perhaps TRBD2 (5 bases). Germline assignment: CDR1 SGHRS and CDR2 YFSETQ. V was cut by 4 bases and J by 6 bases, with 23 bases left in between. The CDR3 is 16 residues long. The CDR3 bases are TGCGCCAGCAGCCAATCGGAGGTCCCGACGACCTCCGAGCAGTACTTC. This gives the protein CASSQSEVPTTSEQYF.

The V gene is TRBV3-1, the J gene TRBJ2-7, with TRBD2 matching 9 bases. Losses at the gene ends were 4 bases for V and 2 bases for J; bases not matched to a gene: 9. This CDR3 spans 16 amino acids. CDR1 and CDR2 from the germline V gene are LGHDT and YNNKEL (reference sequence). DNA of the CDR3: TGTGCCAGCAGCCGGACCATAGCGGGGGACGCCTACGAGCAGTACTTC. Translated, it gives CASSRTIAGDAYEQYF.

This clonotype was detected only a few times. V and J are TRBV12-3 or TRBV12-4 and TRBJ2-4, with D hard to call. Deletions cut 3 bases from V and 9 bases from J, with 9 bases between. This CDR3 region has 12 residues. The CDR3 loop reads CASSFQLGIQYF. The CDR3 DNA is TGTGCCAGCAGTTTCCAGCTGGGCATTCAGTACTTC.

This clonotype has ten or more counts. The chain uses TRBV5-1 and TRBJ1-5, with unresolved D. V dropped 5 bases and J dropped 0 bases, with 12 bases sitting between them. Germline CDR1 reads SGHRS; CDR2 reads YFSETQ. The CDR3 spans 15 residues. The CDR3 DNA sequence: TGCGCCAGCAGAAAGGACCTTTATAGCAATCAGCCCCAGCATTTT. This gives the protein CASRKDLYSNQPQHF. Together with reference TRBV5-1 and TRBJ1-5, the CDR3 gives the full variable domain: KAGVTQTPRYLIKTRGQQVTLSCSPISGHRSVSWYQQTPGQGLQFLFEYFSETQRNKGNFPGRFSGRQFSNSRSEMNVSTLELGDSALYLCASRKDLYSNQPQHFGDGTRLSIL.

This clonotype was seen a handful of times. The chain recombines TRBV10-1 with TRBJ2-3; 7 bases agree with TRBD1. V shed 4 bases, J shed 4 bases, and the junction held 11 bases outside the gene matches. From germline, CDR1 is WNHNN and CDR2 SYGVQD (reference sequence). The CDR3 covers 16 residues. CDR3 DNA sequence: TGCGCCAGCAGTGTAAACAGGGGATTCTCTGCAGATACGCAGTATTTT. Its protein product is CASSVNRGFSADTQYF.

This clonotype was observed at least ten times. This chain connects TRBV5-1 to TRBJ2-1, with 8 bases identical to TRBD2. Germline assignment: CDR1 SGHRS and CDR2 YFSETQ. The CDR3 sequence is 16 residues long. Trimming at V came to 1 base and at J to 4 bases, leaving 7 bases not matched to a gene. The CDR3 sequence: CASSLNEASGYNEQFF. DNA for the CDR3: TGCGCCAGCAGCTTGAACGAGGCTAGCGGGTACAATGAGCAGTTCTTC.

The chain couples TRBV29-1 to TRBJ2-5; TRBD1 matches at 8 bases. This CDR3 region has 15 residues. Germline assignment: CDR1 SQVTM and CDR2 ANQGSEA. The V segment lost 4 bases and the J segment 3 bases; nucleotides outside the gene matches: 10. The CDR3 DNA sequence: TGCAGCGTTGTTGCCCACGGGGGACAGGAAGAGACCCAGTACTTC. Amino acids: CSVVAHGGQEETQYF.

This clonotype was counted many times. The chain joins TRBV2 to TRBJ2-5; 7 bases are a match to TRBD1. The V and J ends lost 6 bases and 4 bases, in that order; junction bases with no gene match: 8. The CDR3 is 14 amino acids. Per germline, CDR1 SNHLY and CDR2 FYNNEI. The CDR3 nucleotides are TGTGCCAGCAGGGGACAGACTCTGGGAGAGACCCAGTACTTC. Its protein product is CASRGQTLGETQYF.

This clonotype was seen repeatedly, ten times or more. The chain couples TRBV18 to TRBJ1-3; possibly TRBD1 for D (6 bases). The CDR3 consists of 16 residues. CDR1 is KGHSH, CDR2 LQKENI, per germline. V lost 3 bases, J lost 2 bases, and 14 bases lay in between. CDR3 residues: CASSPRAGTTGNTIYF. The CDR3 DNA follows: TGTGCCAGCTCACCGAGAGCCGGGACAACTGGAAACACCATATATTTT.

This clonotype was counted only a few times. V usage is TRBV12-3 or TRBV12-4 and J usage is TRBJ2-7; D is possibly TRBD2 (5 bases). V lost 5 bases and J lost 6, with 17 bases in between. The CDR3 is 14 amino acids. CDR3 protein: CASSPFVGDREQYF. DNA for the CDR3: TGTGCCAGCAGTCCGTTCGTCGGGGATCGCGAGCAGTACTTC.

This clonotype was counted between two and nine times. This chain uses TRBV10-3 with TRBJ2-3; 9 bases line up with TRBD2. CDR3 length: 15 residues. CDR1 and CDR2 (germline): ENHRY, SYGVKD. The junction had 7 bases not matched to a gene; V was cut back by 2 bases and J by 7 bases. The CDR3 DNA is TGTGCCATCAGTGAGGGTAGCGGGGGCGGATATACGCAGTATTTT. This sequence encodes CAISEGSGGGYTQYF.

This clonotype was observed many times. The rearrangement links TRBV6-5 to TRBJ2-2; D unresolved. The CDR3 totals 15 residues. Deletions cut 0 bases from V and 0 bases from J, with 5 bases between. Germline loops: CDR1 MNHEY, CDR2 SVGAGI. CDR3 protein: CASSYSGTNTGELFF. The CDR3 nucleotides are TGTGCCAGCAGTTACTCGGGGACGAACACCGGGGAGCTGTTTTTT.

Only a few counts were recorded for this clonotype. The V call is TRBV4-1, the J call TRBJ2-7, with 12 positions matching TRBD2. The germline CDR1 and CDR2 sequences are MGHRA and YSYEKL. The CDR3 is made up of 17 amino acids. J gave up 4 bases and V 4 bases, and 11 bases lay outside the gene matches. The CDR3 protein is CASSPSSGGAYGYEQYF. The CDR3 region has the DNA TGCGCCAGCAGCCCTTCTAGCGGGGGGGCCTATGGATACGAGCAGTACTTC.

This rearrangement joins TRBV6-6 to TRBJ2-5; 10 bases map to TRBD1. This CDR3 is built from 14 residues. Germline CDR1 is MNHNY and CDR2 is SVGAGI (reference sequence). V lost 3 bases and J lost 5; bases outside the gene matches: 3. The chain's CDR3 is CASSYGDRGETQYF. The CDR3, as DNA: TGTGCCAGCAGTTATGGGGACAGGGGCGAGACCCAGTACTTC.

This clonotype was detected ten times or more. Germline and junction disagree at one end, which may indicate a read error. The chain joins TRBV13 to TRBJ2-4; 8 bases align to TRBD1. The CDR3 contains 13 residues. Germline CDR1 and CDR2: PRHDT and FYEKMQ (reference sequence). The CDR3 loop reads CASSPTGENTLYF. The CDR3 DNA is TGTGCCAGCAGTCCGACAGGGGAAAACACCTTGTACTTT.

This clonotype appeared many times. The rearrangement links TRBV2 to TRBJ1-4; possibly TRBD1 for D (6 bases). The CDR3 has 14 amino acids. In germline, CDR1 is SNHLY, CDR2 FYNNEI. Trimming shortened V by 4 bases and J by 7 bases, and 13 bases separated the two germline ends. The CDR3 here is CASSAGVPGEKLFF. The DNA of the CDR3 is TGTGCCAGCAGTGCAGGGGTTCCAGGTGAAAAACTGTTTTTT.

The V gene is TRBV11-1, the J gene TRBJ2-7; D gene unclear. With 6 bases removed from V and 10 bases from J, the gap between germline ends came to 10 bases. CDR3 length equals 10 residues. Germline loops: CDR1 SGHAT, CDR2 FQDESV (reference sequence). In DNA form, the CDR3 reads TGTGCCAGCAGTATCTATGAACAGTACTTC. Translating gives CASSIYEQYF. Full variable domain (remainder filled in from reference TRBV11-1 and TRBJ2-7): EAEVAQSPRYKITEKSQAVAFWCDPISGHATLYWYRQILGQGPELLVQFQDESVVDDSQLPKDRFSAERLKGVDSTLKIQPAELGDSAMYLCASSIYEQYFGPGTRLTVT.

This clonotype was recorded at least ten times. The chain has TRBV6-5 and TRBJ2-3; D unresolved. Trimming took off 2 bases at V and 4 bases at J, with 1 base between the two ends. The germline CDR1 and CDR2 sequences are MNHEY and SVGAGI. The CDR3 is made up of 11 amino acids. CDR3 protein: CASSYPDTQYF. DNA of the CDR3: TGTGCCAGCAGTTACCCAGATACGCAGTATTTT.

The chain carries TRBV11-2 and TRBJ2-2, with 8 bases aligning to TRBD1. Unmatched junction bases numbered 6, after V lost 5 bases and J lost 4 bases. This CDR3 contains 15 residues. Germline CDR1 is SGHAT and CDR2 is FQNNGV. In DNA form, the CDR3 reads TGTGCCAGCAGCCCTAGGACAGGGTTCACCGGGGAGCTGTTTTTT. As protein: CASSPRTGFTGELFF.

This clonotype was detected only a few times. V is TRBV29-1 and J is TRBJ1-1; D is ambiguous. Trimming left V 6 bases short and J 1 base short, with 6 bases between. Germline V lookup: CDR1 SQVTM, CDR2 ANQGSEA. This CDR3 has 11 amino acids. CDR3 amino acids: CSVMENTEAFF. The CDR3 nucleotides are TGCAGCGTCATGGAGAACACTGAAGCTTTCTTT. Supplemented by reference TRBV29-1 and TRBJ1-1, the full variable domain reads SAVISQKPSRDICQRGTSLTIQCQVDSQVTMMFWYRQQPGQSLTLIATANQGSEATYESGFVIDKFPISRPNLTFSTLTVSNMSPEDSSIYLCSVMENTEAFFGQGTRLTVV.